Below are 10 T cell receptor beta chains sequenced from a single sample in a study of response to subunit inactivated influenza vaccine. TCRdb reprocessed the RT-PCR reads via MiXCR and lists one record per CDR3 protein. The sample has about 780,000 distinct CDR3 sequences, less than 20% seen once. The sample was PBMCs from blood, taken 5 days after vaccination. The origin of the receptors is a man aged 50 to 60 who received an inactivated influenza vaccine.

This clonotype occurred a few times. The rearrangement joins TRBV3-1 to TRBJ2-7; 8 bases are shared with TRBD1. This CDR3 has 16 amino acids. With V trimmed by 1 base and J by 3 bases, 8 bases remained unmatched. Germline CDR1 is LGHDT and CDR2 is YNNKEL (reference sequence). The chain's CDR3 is CASSQAWAGGGYEQYF. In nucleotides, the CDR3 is TGTGCCAGCAGCCAAGCATGGGCAGGGGGCGGCTACGAGCAGTACTTC.

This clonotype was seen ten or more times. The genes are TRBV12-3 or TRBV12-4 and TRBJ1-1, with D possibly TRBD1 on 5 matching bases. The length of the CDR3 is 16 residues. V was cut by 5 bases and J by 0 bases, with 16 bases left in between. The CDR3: CASSPGSGRVNTEAFF. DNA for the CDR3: TGTGCCAGCAGTCCTGGTTCGGGACGGGTGAACACTGAAGCTTTCTTT.

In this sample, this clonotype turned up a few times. DNA of the CDR3: TGTGCCACCTCCCAGAGCGGCAGAGCCAATGAGCAGTTCTTC. Translation: CATSQSGRANEQFF. The J gene is TRBJ2-1, the V gene TRBV12-3 or TRBV12-4; the D gene is possibly TRBD2 (5 bases). Trimming left V 10 bases short and J 6 bases short, with 19 bases between. The length of the CDR3 is 14 residues.

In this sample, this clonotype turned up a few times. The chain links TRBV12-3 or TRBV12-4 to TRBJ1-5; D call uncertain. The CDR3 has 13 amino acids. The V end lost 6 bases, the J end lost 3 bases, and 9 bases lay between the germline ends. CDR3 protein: CASSRHPNQPQHF. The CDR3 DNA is TGTGCCAGCAGCCGACACCCCAATCAGCCCCAGCATTTT.

CDR3 sequence: CASSPSNTQYF. The CDR3, as DNA: TGTGCCAGCAGCCCCTCGAATACGCAGTATTTT. The chain couples TRBV7-9 to TRBJ2-3; D is unclear. Germline-derived CDR1 and CDR2 are SEHNR and FQNEAQ (reference sequence). The CDR3 covers 11 residues. Between the trimmed V and J ends, which lost 5 bases and 7 bases, there was a span of 7 bases.

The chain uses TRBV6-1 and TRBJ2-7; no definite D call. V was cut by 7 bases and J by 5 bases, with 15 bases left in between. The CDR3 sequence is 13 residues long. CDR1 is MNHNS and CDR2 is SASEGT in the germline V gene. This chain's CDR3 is CASTTGSTHEQYF. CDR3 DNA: TGTGCCAGCACCACGGGTAGCACCCACGAGCAGTACTTC.

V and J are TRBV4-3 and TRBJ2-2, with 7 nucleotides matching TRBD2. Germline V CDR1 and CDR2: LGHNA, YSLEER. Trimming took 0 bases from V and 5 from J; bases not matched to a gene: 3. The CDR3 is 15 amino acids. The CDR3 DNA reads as TGCGCCAGCAGCCAAGACGGGGGAGGGACCGGGGAGCTGTTTTTT. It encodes CASSQDGGGTGELFF.

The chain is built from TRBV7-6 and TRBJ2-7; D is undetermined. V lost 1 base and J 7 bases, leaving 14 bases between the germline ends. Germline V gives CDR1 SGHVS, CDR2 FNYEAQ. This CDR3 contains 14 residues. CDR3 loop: CASSLERLSEEQYF. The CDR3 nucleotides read TGTGCCAGCAGCTTAGAACGGCTGTCGGAAGAGCAGTACTTC.

CDR3 in amino acids: CASSQPGLQETQYF. CDR3 bases: TGCGCCAGCAGCCAACCCGGGCTTCAAGAGACCCAGTACTTC. V gene TRBV4-1 combines with J gene TRBJ2-5; D unresolved. This CDR3 has 14 amino acids. Germline CDR1 reads MGHRA; CDR2 reads YSYEKL. Between the trimmed V and J ends, which lost 2 bases and 2 bases, there was a span of 9 bases.

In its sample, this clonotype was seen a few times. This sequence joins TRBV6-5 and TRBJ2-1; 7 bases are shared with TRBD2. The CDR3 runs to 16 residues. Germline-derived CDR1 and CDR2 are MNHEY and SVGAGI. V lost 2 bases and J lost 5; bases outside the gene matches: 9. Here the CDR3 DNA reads TGTGCCAGCAGTTACAGATTTAGGCTAGCGGACAATGAGCAGTTCTTC. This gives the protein CASSYRFRLADNEQFF.